Below are 30 T cell receptor beta chains sequenced from a single sample in a study of lymphopenia after photon versus proton radiotherapy (dated by TCRdb to the late 2010s). The method behind the library was the immunoSEQ multiplex PCR assay. What TCRdb holds here is the immuneACCESS table cut down to in-frame rearrangements. Part of the clones is not present; checked against another copy, under half of the missing clones reflect an unresolved V gene, and the others are unexplained. The sample table shows about 42,000 clones, and about 80% are seen once. Together, the top ten hold around 25% of the sample. The sequences come from peripheral blood, collected from a patient treated with proton-based radiotherapy. The receptors originated from a woman in her 70s with pancreatic cancer.

This clone was seen only once. V usage is TRBV15 and J usage is TRBJ1-4; TRBD1 aligns across 7 bases. The CDR3 contains 13 residues. In germline, CDR1 is LNHNV, CDR2 YYDKDF (reference sequence). With V trimmed by 1 base and J by 13 bases, 6 bases remained unmatched. In DNA, the CDR3 is TGTGCCACCAGCAGAGTGACAGGGTCTGCACTGTTTTTT. Protein sequence: CATSRVTGSALFF.

This chain connects TRBV9 to TRBJ2-1, with D perhaps matching TRBD1 (6 bases). Germline V gives CDR1 SGDLS, CDR2 YYNGEE. V gave up 4 bases and J gave up 6 bases, with 14 bases separating them. The CDR3 spans 14 residues. The CDR3 region has the DNA TGTGCCAGCAGCTCATCCGGGACAAGCAATGAGCAGTTCTTC. Translating gives CASSSSGTSNEQFF.

In the case of this clone: Sequence at one end of the junction differs from germline and may be a read error. V gene TRBV7-7 combines with J gene TRBJ2-5; 8 nucleotides match TRBD1. The CDR3 has 14 amino acids. Germline V gives CDR1 SSHAT, CDR2 FNYEAQ (reference sequence). This chain's CDR3 is CASSSTGGQETQYF. The DNA of the CDR3 is TGTGCTAGCAGCTCCACAGGGGGCCAAGAGACCCAGTACTTC.

The chain uses TRBV28 and TRBJ2-5; 12 bases are a match to TRBD2. The CDR3 totals 16 residues. The junction had 5 bases not matched to a gene; V was cut back by 4 bases and J by 2 bases. Germline CDR1 reads MDHEN; CDR2 reads SYDVKM. In DNA form, the CDR3 reads TGTGCCAGCAGTTCGTGGACTAGCGGGGATCAAGAGACCCAGTACTTC. Translated: CASSSWTSGDQETQYF.

This chain uses TRBV5-4 with TRBJ2-3; 9 positions match TRBD2. The CDR3 is 16 residues long. CDR1 is SGHNT and CDR2 is YYREEE in the germline V gene (reference sequence). The V segment lost 2 bases and the J segment 2 bases; nucleotides outside the gene matches: 6. As DNA, the CDR3 is TGTGCCAGCAGCTTAGCCCTAGCGGGGTTCACAGATACGCAGTATTTT. Translating gives CASSLALAGFTDTQYF.

The chain uses TRBV30 and TRBJ2-3; tentatively, D is TRBD2 (5 bases). Trimming left V 3 bases short and J 0 bases short, with 10 bases between. This CDR3 region has 14 residues. Germline CDR1 and CDR2: GTSNPN and SVGIG (reference sequence). The DNA of the CDR3 is TGTGCCTGGAGCGGGGAAGCGAGCACAGATACGCAGTATTTT. Its protein product is CAWSGEASTDTQYF.

CDR3 coding DNA: TGCAGTGCCCAGCCGGGCGCCTCCTACACCTTC. This encodes CSAQPGASYTF. J is TRBJ1-2 and V is TRBV20-1, with D unclear. There are 11 residues in the CDR3. V gave up 6 bases and J gave up 10 bases, with 15 bases separating them. CDR1 is DFQATT and CDR2 is SNEGSKA in the germline V gene (reference sequence).

The CDR3 sequence is CASVHPTGHTEAFF. In nucleotides, the CDR3 is TGTGCCAGCGTCCATCCGACAGGCCACACTGAAGCTTTCTTT. The chain is built from TRBV28 and TRBJ1-1, with a weak D call TRBD1 (6 bases). The CDR3 totals 14 residues. Trimming took off 8 bases at V and 3 bases at J, with 16 bases between the two ends. Per the germline V gene, CDR1 is MDHEN and CDR2 is SYDVKM.

This clone was counted between two and nine times. This chain links TRBV7-8 with TRBJ1-5; D call uncertain. The CDR3 is made up of 11 amino acids. The V and J ends lost 5 bases and 10 bases respectively, with 9 bases between them. Germline CDR1 SGHVS, CDR2 FQNEAQ. DNA of the CDR3: TGTGCCAGCAGCGCGGAAGGTCCCCAGCATTTT. This encodes CASSAEGPQHF.

V is TRBV5-4 and J is TRBJ1-2, with D perhaps TRBD1 (5 bases). Deletions cut 0 bases from V and 5 bases from J, with 14 bases between. CDR1 and CDR2 (germline): SGHNT, YYREEE (reference sequence). The CDR3 spans 15 residues. The CDR3 DNA follows: TGTGCCAGCAGCTTGGAACTGACAGATAATTATGGCTACACCTTC. Translating gives CASSLELTDNYGYTF.

This clone appeared a few times. This chain joins TRBV7-6 and TRBJ2-3; 13 bases fit TRBD2. This CDR3 contains 16 residues. Germline V CDR1 and CDR2: SGHVS, FNYEAQ. The V and J ends lost 5 bases and 4 bases, in that order; junction bases with no gene match: 6. For the CDR3, the DNA is TGTGCCAGCAGCAACCAACTAGCGGGGGGGGCAGATACGCAGTATTTT. Its protein is CASSNQLAGGADTQYF.

V and J are TRBV27 and TRBJ2-5; 13 nucleotides agree with TRBD2. Germline V lookup: CDR1 MNHEY, CDR2 SMNVEV (reference sequence). The J segment lost 11 bases and the V segment lost 5 bases, leaving 11 bases of the junction unmatched. This CDR3 has 15 residues. CDR3 sequence (DNA): TGTGCCAGCAGTCCGGGACTAGCGGGATCTCGGGAGCAGTACTTC. Translating gives CASSPGLAGSREQYF.

The chain employs TRBV10-3 and TRBJ1-4; D perhaps matches TRBD1 (5 bases). CDR3 size: 12 residues. With 11 bases removed from V and 7 bases from J, the gap between germline ends came to 14 bases. Germline V lookup: CDR1 ENHRY, CDR2 SYGVKD. The CDR3 DNA is TGTGCCGCCCGGGGGGAAAGTGAAAAACTGTTTTTT. This sequence encodes CAARGESEKLFF.

This clone was counted a few times. The rearrangement joins TRBV27 to TRBJ2-1; TRBD2 aligns across 7 bases. This CDR3 is 15 amino acids long. The V gene's germline CDR1 is MNHEY and CDR2 SMNVEV (reference sequence). V lost 3 bases to trimming and J lost 2 bases; unmatched junction nucleotides: 4. The CDR3 reads CASSLAGGTYNEQFF. CDR3 nucleotide sequence: TGTGCCAGCAGTTTGGCCGGGGGGACCTACAATGAGCAGTTCTTC.

This clone was counted between two and nine times. This chain connects TRBV28 to TRBJ2-7, with D maybe TRBD2 (6 bases). Germline CDR1 is MDHEN and CDR2 is SYDVKM. The CDR3 covers 14 residues. Trimming took off 6 bases at V and 6 bases at J, with 18 bases between the two ends. The CDR3 region has the DNA TGTGCCAGCAGCCGTCAGGGAGCGCGGGGCGAGCAGTACTTC. Its protein is CASSRQGARGEQYF.

The rearrangement uses TRBV11-3 and TRBJ1-1, with D possibly TRBD1 on 5 matching bases. Per the germline V gene, CDR1 is SGHNT and CDR2 is YENEEA. V lost 0 bases, J lost 7 bases, and 12 bases lay in between. The CDR3 runs to 14 residues. The CDR3 region is CASSLEGWGLEAFF. Written as DNA, the CDR3 is TGTGCCAGCAGCTTAGAAGGATGGGGCCTTGAAGCTTTCTTT.

This clone came up once. The rearrangement links TRBV5-1 to TRBJ2-2, with D perhaps TRBD2 (5 bases). The length of the CDR3 is 15 residues. The ends were cut back, 1 base at V and 2 bases at J, with 9 bases in the middle. Germline CDR1 is SGHRS and CDR2 is YFSETQ. The CDR3 reads CASSLYGINTGELFF. Here the CDR3 DNA reads TGCGCCAGCAGCTTGTACGGGATCAACACCGGGGAGCTGTTTTTT.

The J gene is TRBJ1-1, the V gene TRBV28, with D possibly matching TRBD1 (5 bases). Trimming pared 5 bases from V and 11 bases from J, leaving 15 bases between. This CDR3 is built from 12 residues. In germline, CDR1 is MDHEN, CDR2 SYDVKM. The CDR3 DNA sequence: TGTGCCAGCAGTCTAAGTTCGGGGCATGCTTTCTTT. This sequence encodes CASSLSSGHAFF.

The rearrangement joins TRBV9 to TRBJ2-3; 9 bases are shared with TRBD2. This CDR3 region has 16 residues. CDR1 and CDR2 from the germline V gene are SGDLS and YYNGEE. The trim removed 2 bases at V and 4 bases at J, leaving 8 bases unmatched. CDR3 amino acids: CASSVGLAGVADTQYF. In DNA, the CDR3 is TGTGCCAGCAGCGTCGGCTTAGCGGGAGTAGCAGATACGCAGTATTTT.

This clone has only one observation. V is TRBV7-3 and J is TRBJ1-1, with unresolved D. V was clipped by 2 bases and J by 0 bases, with 4 bases between them. CDR3 length: 13 residues. Per the germline V gene, CDR1 is SGHTA and CDR2 is FQGTGA. In DNA, the CDR3 is TGTGCCAGCAGCTTAGCCCTGAACACTGAAGCTTTCTTT. Its protein is CASSLALNTEAFF.

V and J are TRBV27 and TRBJ2-1; D is unresolved. CDR1 and CDR2 (germline): MNHEY, SMNVEV (reference sequence). The CDR3 has 14 residues. The germline V and J ends were trimmed by 10 bases and 8 bases, with 21 bases remaining between them. DNA of the CDR3: TGTGCCACGCAACCTCAGAGTCCGTGGGATGAGCAGTTCTTC. Amino acids: CATQPQSPWDEQFF.

This chain links TRBV7-8 with TRBJ2-3; 11 bases line up with TRBD2. Germline-derived CDR1 and CDR2 are SGHVS and FQNEAQ. Unmatched junction bases numbered 0, after V lost 1 base and J lost 3 bases. CDR3 length equals 15 residues. CDR3 sequence reads: CASSLGTSGTDTQYF. DNA of the CDR3: TGTGCCAGCAGCTTAGGGACTAGCGGGACAGATACGCAGTATTTT. Combining the CDR3 with reference TRBV7-8 and TRBJ2-3 gives the whole variable domain GAGVSQSPRYKVAKRGQDVALRCDPISGHVSLFWYQQALGQGPEFLTYFQNEAQLDKSGLPSDRFFAERPEGSVSTLKIQRTQQEDSAVYLCASSLGTSGTDTQYFGPGTRLTVL.

The chain couples TRBV14 to TRBJ2-3, with 7 positions matching TRBD2. Germline V gene sequence: CDR1 SGHDN, CDR2 FVKESK. The CDR3 loop spans 13 amino acids. Trimming removed 4 bases from V and 3 bases from J; junction bases left unmatched: 1. The CDR3 loop reads CASSPGLTDTQYF. The CDR3 bases are TGTGCCAGCAGCCCGGGACTAACAGATACGCAGTATTTT.

This clone was detected only once. The V and J genes are TRBV28 and TRBJ1-2; no definite D call. Germline CDR1 and CDR2: MDHEN and SYDVKM. Trimming removed 8 bases at V and 6 bases at J, with 13 bases between. The CDR3 has 12 residues. CDR3 sequence: CASRLTQNGYTF. Written as DNA, the CDR3 is TGTGCCAGCCGCCTTACCCAAAATGGCTACACCTTC.

V usage is TRBV27 and J usage is TRBJ1-5; D call uncertain. The CDR3 extends over 14 amino acids. The V gene's germline CDR1 is MNHEY and CDR2 SMNVEV (reference sequence). V gave up 3 bases and J gave up 3 bases, with 9 bases separating them. This chain's CDR3 is CASSFRDSNQPQHF. The CDR3 bases are TGTGCCAGCAGTTTCCGTGACTCCAATCAGCCCCAGCATTTT.

The chain is built from TRBV6-5 and TRBJ2-3; D gene ambiguous. Germline V lookup: CDR1 MNHEY, CDR2 SVGAGI. The CDR3 loop spans 14 amino acids. V was trimmed by 6 bases and J by 5 bases, leaving 15 bases between them. CDR3 amino acids: CASSSRWVGDTQYF. CDR3 bases: TGTGCCAGCAGCTCCCGATGGGTGGGAGATACGCAGTATTTT.

The chain uses TRBV28 and TRBJ1-4, with TRBD1 identical over 8 bases. Germline trimming cut 5 bases from V and 1 base from J; bases unmatched to any gene: 3. Germline V CDR1 and CDR2: MDHEN, SYDVKM. The CDR3 has 15 amino acids. In DNA, the CDR3 is TGTGCCAGCAGTGGACAGGGAAGAACTAATGAAAAACTGTTTTTT. Translation gives CASSGQGRTNEKLFF.

V is TRBV18 and J is TRBJ1-2; TRBD1 is a possible D gene (5 bases). CDR3 length: 14 amino acids. The V end lost 1 base, the J end lost 3 bases, and 9 bases lay between the germline ends. Germline V gene data show CDR1 as KGHSH and CDR2 as LQKENI. In nucleotides, the CDR3 is TGTGCCAGCTCACCACAAGGAGGGGACTATGGCTACACCTTC. The encoded protein is CASSPQGGDYGYTF.

The rearrangement joins TRBV13 to TRBJ2-1; no clear D gene. Trimming left V 2 bases short and J 0 bases short, with 8 bases between. This CDR3 contains 15 residues. The germline V gene encodes CDR1 PRHDT and CDR2 FYEKMQ (reference sequence). The CDR3 DNA sequence: TGTGCCAGCAGCTTAAGACTGAGCTCCTACAATGAGCAGTTCTTC. This gives the protein CASSLRLSSYNEQFF.

V gene TRBV2 combines with J gene TRBJ1-2; 8 bases are shared with TRBD1. Germline CDR1 SNHLY, CDR2 FYNNEI. The CDR3 contains 13 residues. Trimming took 5 bases from V and 6 from J; bases not matched to a gene: 5. In DNA, the CDR3 is TGTGCCAGCAGTTTACAGGGGGGCCATGGCTACACCTTC. Its protein product is CASSLQGGHGYTF.